This entry lists 19 T cell receptor beta chains sequenced from one sample in a study of regulatory T cells in long-lasting Graves disease. The TCR beta library used iRepertoire HTBI primers with Arm-PCR amplification of CDR3. TCRdb analysed the multiplex PCR reads with MiXCR anew, one entry per CDR3 protein. The sample yields 300,000 to 400,000 distinct CDR3 sequences, roughly 17% seen once. Time point indicated: newly diagnosed GD, antithyroid drugs for less than 3 months. The TCR library was made from RNA that had been extracted from PBMCs in TRIzol. These records were also assigned to another study, of T cells in Graves' hyperthyroidism and ophthalmopathy.

This material consisted of peripheral blood mononuclear cells (PBMCs), taken at new diagnosis, from a patient treated with antithyroid drugs. The receptors come from a man aged 40-50 years with Graves disease.

This clonotype has at least ten counts. The J gene is TRBJ2-7, the V gene TRBV6-2 or TRBV6-3; 9 bases align to TRBD1. Germline CDR1 reads MNHEY; CDR2 reads SVGEGT. The CDR3 length is 17 residues. With 3 bases clipped from V and 0 bases from J, the junction kept 9 bases outside the gene matches. The CDR3 bases are TGTGCCAGCAGTTATTCTCGGACAGGGGCGAGCTCCTACGAGCAGTACTTC. This gives the protein CASSYSRTGASSYEQYF.

This clonotype was observed at least ten times. The V gene is TRBV28, the J gene TRBJ2-1; a weak D match, TRBD2 (5 bases). CDR1 and CDR2 from the germline V gene are MDHEN and SYDVKM. Trimming took off 11 bases at V and 4 bases at J, with 24 bases between the two ends. This CDR3 contains 16 residues. In DNA form, the CDR3 reads TGTGCCTCACCCCCCTCCGGGAACGTGAGATACAATGAGCAGTTCTTC. Translation gives CASPPSGNVRYNEQFF.

This clonotype was counted a few times. In DNA form, the CDR3 reads TGCGCCAGCAGCCAAGGGCGAACAGGCGGCTACACCGGGGAGCTGTTTTTT. Translating gives CASSQGRTGGYTGELFF. V gene TRBV4-3 combines with J gene TRBJ2-2; D is possibly TRBD1 (5 bases). The V end lost 1 base, the J end lost 3 bases, and 15 bases lay between the germline ends. In germline, CDR1 is LGHNA, CDR2 YSLEER. The CDR3 contains 17 residues.

Only a few counts were recorded for this clonotype. One junction end does not reproduce the germline sequence, and a read error may be involved. V and J are TRBV20-1 and TRBJ2-3; D is ambiguous. CDR1 is DFQATT, CDR2 SNEGSKA, per germline (reference sequence). The CDR3 spans 14 residues. The CDR3 is CRARDPRGTDTQYF. DNA of the CDR3: TGCCGTGCTAGAGATCCCCGGGGCACAGATACGCAGTATTTT.

This clonotype was observed at least ten times. The chain is built from TRBV30 and TRBJ2-7; 11 bases fit TRBD1. This CDR3 region has 14 residues. CDR1 GTSNPN and CDR2 SVGIG come from the germline V gene (reference sequence). V lost 3 bases, J lost 3 bases, and 4 bases stayed unmatched. CDR3 protein: CAWRDRGPRYEQYF. CDR3 in DNA: TGTGCCTGGAGGGACAGGGGGCCCCGCTACGAGCAGTACTTC. The whole variable domain, remainder taken from reference TRBV30 and TRBJ2-7, is SQTIHQWPATLVQPVGSPLSLECTVEGTSNPNLYWYRQAAGRGLQLLFYSVGIGQISSEVPQNLSASRPQDRQFILSSKKLLLSDSGFYLCAWRDRGPRYEQYFGPGTRLTVT.

This clonotype was detected ten times or more. This chain links TRBV28 with TRBJ1-2, with 8 bases matching TRBD1. V lost 7 bases and J lost 4; bases outside the gene matches: 5. Germline assignment: CDR1 MDHEN and CDR2 SYDVKM. The CDR3 consists of 13 residues. The CDR3 spells CASTAGQGYGYTF. The DNA for the CDR3 is TGTGCCAGCACCGCCGGACAGGGCTATGGCTACACCTTC.

V is TRBV6-5 and J is TRBJ2-2; tentative D call: TRBD1 (5 bases). Germline loops: CDR1 MNHEY, CDR2 SVGAGI. Trimming cost V 3 bases and J 4 bases, with 9 bases left between them. There are 14 residues in the CDR3. The CDR3 loop is CASSYQGPTGELFF. The DNA of the CDR3 is TGTGCCAGCAGTTATCAGGGTCCCACCGGGGAGCTGTTTTTT.

This clonotype showed up many times. V usage is TRBV2 and J usage is TRBJ1-2; D uncertain. V was cut by 7 bases and J by 0 bases, with 9 bases left in between. Germline assignment: CDR1 SNHLY and CDR2 FYNNEI. The CDR3 consists of 13 residues. For the CDR3, the DNA is TGTGCCAGCACGGGCGTAGCTAACTATGGCTACACCTTC. It specifies CASTGVANYGYTF.

The chain carries TRBV4-1 and TRBJ1-4; no reliable D call. Looked up from germline, CDR1 is MGHRA and CDR2 is YSYEKL. The length of the CDR3 is 16 residues. V lost 4 bases and J 5 bases, leaving 17 bases between the germline ends. This CDR3 reads CASSPPLSVGNEKLFF. As DNA, the CDR3 is TGCGCCAGCAGCCCCCCACTCTCAGTAGGGAATGAAAAACTGTTTTTT.

This clonotype has at least ten counts. The gene calls are TRBV18 and TRBJ1-1, with D tentatively TRBD1 (5 bases). Germline CDR1 reads KGHSH; CDR2 reads LQKENI. The V end lost 0 bases, the J end lost 6 bases, and 11 bases lay between the germline ends. The CDR3 has 14 residues. In nucleotides, the CDR3 is TGTGCCAGCTCACCACCGGGGACTTGGCCTGAAGCTTTCTTT. Protein product: CASSPPGTWPEAFF.

This clonotype was observed many times. CDR3 in DNA: TGCAGCGCCGCGGGGATCGGGGAGCTGTTTTTT. Its translation: CSAAGIGELFF. The chain recombines TRBV20-1 with TRBJ2-2; D possibly corresponds to TRBD2 (6 bases). This CDR3 has 11 residues. Germline lookup yields CDR1 DFQATT and CDR2 SNEGSKA (reference sequence).

The chain has TRBV7-9 and TRBJ2-5; no definite D call. The ends were cut back, 5 bases at V and 5 bases at J, with 18 bases in the middle. The CDR3 is 15 amino acids. Germline CDR1 reads SEHNR; CDR2 reads FQNEAQ (reference sequence). The CDR3 region has the DNA TGTGCCAGCAGCGTAAGGACCCCGGGCACGGAGACCCAGTACTTC. As protein: CASSVRTPGTETQYF.

V gene TRBV2 combines with J gene TRBJ2-7, with TRBD1 as a possible D gene (5 bases). There are 13 residues in the CDR3. Trimming left V 8 bases short and J 6 bases short, with 17 bases between. Germline values: CDR1 SNHLY, CDR2 FYNNEI. In DNA form, the CDR3 reads TGTGCCAGCCACCTCTCAGGGCTGGGCGAGCAGTACTTC. It translates to CASHLSGLGEQYF.

This clonotype has ten or more counts. Possible read error: a much larger clone is one base away. J is TRBJ2-7 and V is TRBV7-9; no definite D call. CDR1 SEHNR and CDR2 FQNEAQ come from the germline V gene (reference sequence). The CDR3 extends over 12 amino acids. V lost 0 bases to trimming and J lost 5 bases, with 5 bases between them. DNA of the CDR3: TGTGCCAGCAGCTTAGCGTCGGACGAGCAGTACTTC. It codes for CASSLASDEQYF.

In this sample, this clonotype turned up a few times. This sequence joins TRBV10-3 and TRBJ2-3; 9 bases match TRBD2. Germline V gene lookup returns CDR1 ENHRY and CDR2 SYGVKD. The CDR3 is 15 amino acids. V shed 10 bases, J shed 1 base, and the junction held 9 bases outside the gene matches. Here the CDR3 DNA reads TGTGCCACCAAGGATAGCGGGGGCGGCACAGATACGCAGTATTTT. As protein: CATKDSGGGTDTQYF.

On this clonotype: A much bigger clone sits one base away, suggesting this may be a read error. This chain uses TRBV7-3 with TRBJ2-1, with 12 bases aligning to TRBD2. This CDR3 contains 15 residues. CDR1 and CDR2 (germline): SGHTA, FQGTGA. The CDR3 region is CASRSSGGAYNEQFF. The DNA for the CDR3 is TGTGCCAGCAGGTCTAGCGGGGGGGCCTATAATGAGCAGTTCTTC.

This clonotype was observed many times. The chain links TRBV27 to TRBJ1-1; D is ambiguous. Germline CDR1 MNHEY, CDR2 SMNVEV (reference sequence). This CDR3 contains 13 residues. V lost 3 bases and J lost 1, with 6 bases in between. The CDR3 DNA reads TGTGCCAGCAGTTTCAGAGGGAACACTGAAGCTTTCTTT. This codes for CASSFRGNTEAFF.

In its sample, this clonotype was seen a few times. The gene calls are TRBV7-2 and TRBJ1-6; tentative D call: TRBD1 (5 bases). The CDR3 runs 14 residues. V lost 3 bases and J lost 6, with 9 bases in between. Germline CDR1 reads SGHTA; CDR2 reads FQGNSA. The CDR3 sequence: CASSLERGNSPLHF. DNA of the CDR3: TGTGCCAGCAGCTTGGAGAGGGGTAATTCACCCCTCCACTTT.

This clonotype was observed many times. The chain carries TRBV2 and TRBJ2-1; a possible D gene is TRBD1 (5 bases). Trimming took off 5 bases at V and 4 bases at J, with 9 bases between the two ends. The V gene's germline CDR1 is SNHLY and CDR2 FYNNEI. The CDR3 covers 13 residues. The CDR3: CASSWGGYNEQFF. The CDR3 DNA follows: TGTGCCAGCAGTTGGGGCGGTTACAATGAGCAGTTCTTC.